Listed below are T cell receptor beta chains from one sample, sequenced in a study of cytomegalovirus exposure and HLA in healthy donors. The assay was immunoSEQ multiplex PCR, and TCRdb's table has in-frame clones only and misses some. The sample has some 210,000 clones; about nine tenths are singletons. Sequenced: PBMCs. The source of these receptors is a man aged 30 to 39 in good health and CMV-seronegative. CDR3s include the opening cysteine and the closing phenylalanine or tryptophan. D genes are given only for firm matches. A row's size may be missing; if present it is once, few, many or a size class.

J gene,clone size,V gene,D gene,CDR3 DNA,CDR3 protein
TRBJ1-2,few,TRBV6-5,TRBD1,TGTGCCAGCAGTTACGGGACAGGGGACCTTCCCTATGGCTACACCTTC,CASSYGTGDLPYGYTF
TRBJ1-1,-,TRBV28,TRBD1,TGTGCCAGCAGTTTGGCAGGGGGCACTGAAGCTTTCTTT,CASSLAGGTEAFF
TRBJ2-7,-,TRBV25-1,-,TGTGCCAGCAGTCATACTGGAGCACCCCAATCCTACGAGCAGTACTTC,CASSHTGAPQSYEQYF
TRBJ1-5,-,TRBV7-8,-,TGTGCCAGCAGCTTCTATGATAGCAATCAGCCCCAGCATTTT,CASSFYDSNQPQHF
TRBJ1-1,-,TRBV4-1,-,TGCGCCAGCAGCCAAGGGGCGGGTACCGACACTGAAGCTTTCTTT,CASSQGAGTDTEAFF
TRBJ2-7,-,TRBV6-6,TRBD1,TGTGCCAGCAGTATTTCCCCCGGGACAGGGACGGGCGAGCAGTACTTC,CASSISPGTGTGEQYF
TRBJ2-6,-,TRBV28,-,TGTGCCAGCAGTGCAGCAGGGTATGGGGCCAACGTCCTGACTTTC,CASSAAGYGANVLTF
TRBJ1-1,-,TRBV7-2,TRBD1,TGTGCCGTCGCTGCAGGGGGGTACACTGAAGCTTTCTTT,CAVAAGGYTEAFF
TRBJ2-5,-,TRBV2,TRBD1,TGTGCCAGCAGTGGACAGGGGAGAGCGCAAGAGACCCAGTACTTC,CASSGQGRAQETQYF
TRBJ2-7,-,TRBV11-2,-,TGTGCCAGCAGCTCGTACCGGACAGCTAACTACGAGCAGTACTTC,CASSSYRTANYEQYF
TRBJ1-1,-,TRBV27,-,TGTGCCAGCAGTTTAAGGCCTGACTCCCAAGCTTTCTTT,CASSLRPDSQAFF
TRBJ1-1,-,TRBV19,TRBD1,TGTGCCAGTGCCCGTAGGGGGACAGGGGGCGAAGGCACTGAAGCTTTCTTT,CASARRGTGGEGTEAFF
TRBJ2-5,-,TRBV18,-,TGTGCCAGCTCACCACGGCAGGGAGAGACCCAGTACTTC,CASSPRQGETQYF
TRBJ1-1,-,TRBV12-5,-,TGTGCTAGTGGTTTGAGAGAGAGCACTGAAGCTTTCTTT,CASGLRESTEAFF
TRBJ2-2,-,TRBV29-1,TRBD1,TGCAGCGTCCCGACAGGGTTGAACACCGGGGAGCTGTTTTTT,CSVPTGLNTGELFF
TRBJ2-3,-,TRBV29-1,TRBD1,TGCAGCGTCGCCCTGGGACAGGGGAACACAGATACGCAGTATTTT,CSVALGQGNTDTQYF
TRBJ2-3,-,TRBV6-5,-,TGTGCCAGCAGTTTGACAGACACAGATACGCAGTATTTT,CASSLTDTDTQYF
TRBJ1-1,-,TRBV10-3,-,TGTGCCAGTAGAGATCTAACAGGGTCCACTGAAGCTTTCTTT,CASRDLTGSTEAFF